The clone carrying this TCR beta chain was recorded a few times. This record belongs to a study of identical twins. The CDR3 extends over 15 amino acids. CDR1 SGHVS and CDR2 FQNEAQ come from the germline V gene. Trimming took 1 base from V and 6 from J, leaving 13 bases between them. TCRdb re-derived calls from the 5' RACE reads in MiXCR, one entry per CDR3 protein. The repertoire holds about 520,000 distinct CDR3 sequences, with about 20% as singletons. The data were also submitted as part of a second study, on T cells expressing NK-cell markers.

The clonotype originates from a woman aged 18-30 years in good health. Sequenced material: CD4+ T cells sorted from blood. V usage is TRBV7-8 and J usage is TRBJ1-5, with TRBD1 as a possible D gene (6 bases). The CDR3 nucleotides read TGTGCCAGCAGCTTAGATACAGGGTCGGGTCAGCCCCAGCATTTT. As protein: CASSLDTGSGQPQHF.